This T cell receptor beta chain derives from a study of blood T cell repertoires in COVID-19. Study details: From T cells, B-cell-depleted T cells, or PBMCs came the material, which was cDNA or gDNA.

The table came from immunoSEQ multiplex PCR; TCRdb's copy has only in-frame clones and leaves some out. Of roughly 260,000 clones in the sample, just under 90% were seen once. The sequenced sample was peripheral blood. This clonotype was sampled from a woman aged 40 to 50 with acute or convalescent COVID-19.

The DNA for the CDR3 is TGCGCCAGCAGTGAGTCGAAGTACAGCACCTCCATTCAGTACTTC. Protein: CASSESKYSTSIQYF. The chain carries TRBV10-1 and TRBJ2-4; D gene ambiguous. The germline V and J ends were trimmed by 0 bases and 9 bases, with 15 bases remaining between them. CDR1 and CDR2 from the germline V gene are WNHNN and SYGVQD (reference sequence). The CDR3 is 15 residues long.